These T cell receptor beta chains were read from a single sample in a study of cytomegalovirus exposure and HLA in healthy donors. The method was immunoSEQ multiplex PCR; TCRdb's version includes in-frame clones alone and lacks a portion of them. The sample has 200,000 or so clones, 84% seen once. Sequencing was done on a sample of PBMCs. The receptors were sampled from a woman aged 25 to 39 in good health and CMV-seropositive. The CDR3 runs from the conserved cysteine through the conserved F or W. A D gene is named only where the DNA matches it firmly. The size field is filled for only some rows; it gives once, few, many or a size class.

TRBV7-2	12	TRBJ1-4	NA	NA	CASSLQGEKLFF	TGTGCCAGCAGCTTACAGGGCGAGAAACTGTTTTTT
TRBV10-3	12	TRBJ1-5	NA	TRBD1	CAIRSGGQPQHF	TGTGCCATCAGGTCAGGGGGGCAGCCCCAGCATTTT
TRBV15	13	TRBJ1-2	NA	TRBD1	CATSRGTGGGYTF	TGTGCCACCAGCAGAGGAACAGGGGGTGGCTACACCTTC
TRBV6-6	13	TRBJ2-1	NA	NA	CATLANSYNEQFF	TGTGCCACTCTAGCGAACTCCTACAATGAGCAGTTCTTC
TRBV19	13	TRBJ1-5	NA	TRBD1	CASRGTGNQPQHF	TGTGCCAGTCGGGGGACAGGAAATCAGCCCCAGCATTTT
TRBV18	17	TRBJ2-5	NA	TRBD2	CASSPLPLAGKQETQYF	TGTGCCAGCTCACCTTTACCTTTAGCGGGGAAACAAGAGACCCAGTACTTC
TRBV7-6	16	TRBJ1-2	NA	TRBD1	CASSLKPGQGDYGYTF	TGTGCCAGCAGCTTAAAACCGGGACAGGGAGACTATGGCTACACCTTC
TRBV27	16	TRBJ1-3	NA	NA	CASSPQMVSSGNTIYF	TGTGCCAGCAGTCCCCAGATGGTCAGCTCTGGAAACACCATATATTTT
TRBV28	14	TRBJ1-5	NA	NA	CASSTHGRIGTQHF	TGTGCCAGCAGCACGCACGGACGGATCGGGACCCAGCATTTT
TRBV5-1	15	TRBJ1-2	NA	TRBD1	CASSLARGQEEGYTF	TGCGCCAGCAGCTTGGCCAGGGGACAGGAGGAGGGCTACACCTTC
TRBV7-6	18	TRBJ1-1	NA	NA	CASGLETGERSMNTEAFF	TGTGCCAGCGGTTTGGAAACAGGTGAACGAAGTATGAACACTGAAGCTTTCTTT
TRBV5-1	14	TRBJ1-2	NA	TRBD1	CASSLERRSQGDTF	TGCGCCAGCAGCTTGGAGCGCAGATCTCAGGGGGACACCTTC
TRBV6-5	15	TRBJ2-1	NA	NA	CASSYRGTTYNEQFF	TGTGCCAGCAGTTACAGGGGAACAACCTACAATGAGCAGTTCTTC
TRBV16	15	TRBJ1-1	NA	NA	CASSQQRQLNTEAFF	TGTGCCAGCAGCCAACAGAGACAGCTGAACACTGAAGCTTTCTTT
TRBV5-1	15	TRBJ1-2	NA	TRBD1	CASSYSGGAGYGYTF	TGCGCCAGCAGCTACTCAGGGGGCGCTGGCTATGGCTACACCTTC
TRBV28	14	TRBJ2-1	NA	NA	CAGRGVGSYNEQFF	TGTGCGGGTCGTGGAGTAGGCTCCTACAATGAGCAGTTCTTC
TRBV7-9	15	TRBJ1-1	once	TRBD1	CASSSYDRGDTEAFF	TGTGCCAGCAGCTCCTACGACAGGGGGGACACTGAAGCTTTCTTT
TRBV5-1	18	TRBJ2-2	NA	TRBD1	CASSSGQGGLKNTGELFF	TGCGCCAGCAGCTCGGGACAGGGGGGACTAAAGAACACCGGGGAGCTGTTTTTT
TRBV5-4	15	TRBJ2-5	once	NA	CASSLDHAKRETQYF	TGTGCCAGCAGCTTGGACCACGCGAAGAGGGAGACCCAGTACTTC
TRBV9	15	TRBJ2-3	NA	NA	CASSVAQGNRDTQYF	TGTGCCAGCAGCGTAGCTCAGGGGAATCGAGATACGCAGTATTTT
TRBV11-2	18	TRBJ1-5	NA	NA	CASSRTSWEAYSNQPQHF	TGTGCCAGCAGCCGGACCTCATGGGAGGCTTATAGCAATCAGCCCCAGCATTTT
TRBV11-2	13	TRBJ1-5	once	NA	CASSADRNQPQHF	TGTGCCAGCAGCGCAGACAGGAATCAGCCCCAGCATTTT
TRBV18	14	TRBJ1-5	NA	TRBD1	CASSPLGQGQPQHF	TGTGCCAGCTCACCCCTCGGACAGGGACAGCCCCAGCATTTT
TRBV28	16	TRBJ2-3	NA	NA	CASRRIGQGFVDTQYF	TGTGCCAGCAGAAGAATAGGGCAGGGGTTCGTAGATACGCAGTATTTT
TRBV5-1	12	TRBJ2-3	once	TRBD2	CASSWEGLPQYF	TGCGCCAGCAGCTGGGAGGGACTGCCGCAGTATTTT
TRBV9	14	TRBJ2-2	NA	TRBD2	CASRLAPDTGELFF	TGTGCCAGTAGACTAGCCCCCGATACCGGGGAGCTGTTTTTT
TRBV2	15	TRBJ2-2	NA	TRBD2	CASAIAGVNTGELFF	TGTGCCAGCGCTATAGCGGGGGTCAACACCGGGGAGCTGTTTTTT
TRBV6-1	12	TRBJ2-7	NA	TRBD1	CASSPTGGEQYF	TGTGCCAGCAGTCCGACAGGGGGCGAGCAGTACTTC
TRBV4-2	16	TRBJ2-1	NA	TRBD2	CASSQGWAGVDNEQFF	TGTGCCAGCAGCCAAGGGTGGGCGGGAGTTGACAATGAGCAGTTCTTC
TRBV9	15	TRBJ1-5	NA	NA	CASSVGDNSNQPQHF	TGTGCCAGCAGCGTAGGGGACAATAGCAATCAGCCCCAGCATTTT
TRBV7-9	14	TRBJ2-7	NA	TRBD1	CASSLSRGLGEQYF	TGTGCCAGCAGCTTAAGCAGGGGGCTGGGCGAGCAGTACTTC
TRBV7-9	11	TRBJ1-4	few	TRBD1	CASRGQAELFF	TGTGCCAGCAGAGGACAGGCGGAACTGTTTTTT
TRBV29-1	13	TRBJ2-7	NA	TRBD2	CSVGGAGGPEQYF	TGCAGCGTTGGAGGTGCGGGAGGGCCCGAGCAGTACTTC
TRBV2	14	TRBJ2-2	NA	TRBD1	CASSVTGGPGELFF	TGTGCCAGCAGTGTGACAGGGGGCCCCGGGGAGCTGTTTTTT
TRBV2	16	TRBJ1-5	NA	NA	CASSEQSTISNQPQHF	TGTGCCAGCAGTGAACAATCAACTATCAGCAATCAGCCCCAGCATTTT
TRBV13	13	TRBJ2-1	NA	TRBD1	CASSSHRGNEQFF	TGTGCCAGCAGCTCCCACAGGGGCAATGAGCAGTTCTTC
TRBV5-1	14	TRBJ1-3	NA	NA	CASSLSTHGNTIYF	TGCGCCAGCAGCTTGAGTACTCACGGAAACACCATATATTTT
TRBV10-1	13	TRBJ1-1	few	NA	CASPYARRTEAFF	TGCGCCAGCCCCTACGCGCGGCGGACTGAAGCTTTCTTT
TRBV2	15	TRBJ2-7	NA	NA	CASSGRGKGFAGQYF	TGTGCCAGCAGTGGGCGGGGAAAGGGTTTTGCTGGGCAGTACTTC
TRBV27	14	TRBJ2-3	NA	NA	CASSSELGGDTQYF	TGTGCCAGCAGTTCCGAATTAGGAGGAGATACGCAGTATTTT
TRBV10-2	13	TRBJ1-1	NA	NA	CASSGLSVPEAFF	TGCGCCAGCAGTGGGCTCAGCGTCCCTGAAGCTTTCTTT
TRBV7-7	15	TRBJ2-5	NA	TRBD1	CASSPEQGTTMAQYF	TGTGCTAGCAGCCCGGAACAGGGGACCACCATGGCCCAGTACTTC
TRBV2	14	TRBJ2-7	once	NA	CASSAARDSYEQYF	TGTGCCAGCAGTGCCGCTCGGGACTCGTACGAGCAGTACTTC
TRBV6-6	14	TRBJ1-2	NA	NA	CASSYETRTYGYTF	TGTGCCAGCAGTTACGAGACAAGAACATATGGCTACACCTTC
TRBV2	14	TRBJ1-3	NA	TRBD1	CASLDRVTGNTIYF	TGTGCCAGTCTAGACAGGGTGACTGGAAACACCATATATTTT
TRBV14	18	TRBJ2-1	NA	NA	CASSQDQHPRSSYNEQFF	TGTGCCAGCAGCCAAGACCAGCATCCTCGGAGCTCCTACAATGAGCAGTTCTTC
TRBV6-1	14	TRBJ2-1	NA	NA	CASSELLIYNEQFF	TGTGCCAGCAGTGAATTACTTATCTACAATGAGCAGTTCTTC
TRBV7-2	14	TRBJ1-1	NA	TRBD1	CASSSRRGITEAFF	TGTGCCAGCAGCTCACGCAGGGGGATCACTGAAGCTTTCTTT
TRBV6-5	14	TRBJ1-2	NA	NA	CASSLSSVNYGYTF	TGTGCCAGCAGCCTTAGCAGTGTTAACTATGGCTACACCTTC
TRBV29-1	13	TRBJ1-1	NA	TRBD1	CSVATGGDTEAFF	TGCAGCGTGGCCACAGGGGGCGACACTGAAGCTTTCTTT
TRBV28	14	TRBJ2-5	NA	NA	CASSSSQGQETQYF	TGTGCCAGCAGCTCATCCCAGGGCCAAGAGACCCAGTACTTC
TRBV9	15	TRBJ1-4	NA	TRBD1	CASSARQGEREKLFF	TGTGCCAGCAGCGCCCGACAGGGGGAGAGGGAAAAACTGTTTTTT
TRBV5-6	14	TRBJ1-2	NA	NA	CASSLGTPNYGYTF	TGTGCCAGCAGCCTAGGGACACCTAACTATGGCTACACCTTC
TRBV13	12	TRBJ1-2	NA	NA	CASSSRAGAHTF	TGTGCCAGCAGCTCGCGGGCCGGAGCCCACACCTTC